The source of this T cell receptor (beta chain) is a study of cytomegalovirus exposure and HLA in healthy donors. J lost 6 bases, V lost 1 base, and 13 bases had no gene match. The length of the CDR3 is 17 residues. Looked up from germline, CDR1 is LGHNA and CDR2 is YNFKEQ. General study points: Researchers counted about 150 TCR beta chains as cytomegalovirus-associated.

As regards this clone: Its antigen is not known.

Primers for the PCR totalled 60 Vbeta and 13 Jbeta. This table comes from immunoSEQ multiplex PCR, and its TCRdb copy is limited to in-frame clones, with some not included. The table lists approximately 81,000 clones, about four fifths of them singletons, with 2.4% in the top ten. This receptor was obtained from a woman in her forties or fifties in good health and CMV-seronegative. The chain couples TRBV4-2 to TRBJ1-1; 8 bases match TRBD1. Sequencing was carried out using PBMCs. The CDR3 here is CASSQGDRWGDTAEAFF. DNA for the CDR3: TGTGCCAGCAGCCAAGGGGACAGGTGGGGAGACACTGCTGAAGCTTTCTTT.